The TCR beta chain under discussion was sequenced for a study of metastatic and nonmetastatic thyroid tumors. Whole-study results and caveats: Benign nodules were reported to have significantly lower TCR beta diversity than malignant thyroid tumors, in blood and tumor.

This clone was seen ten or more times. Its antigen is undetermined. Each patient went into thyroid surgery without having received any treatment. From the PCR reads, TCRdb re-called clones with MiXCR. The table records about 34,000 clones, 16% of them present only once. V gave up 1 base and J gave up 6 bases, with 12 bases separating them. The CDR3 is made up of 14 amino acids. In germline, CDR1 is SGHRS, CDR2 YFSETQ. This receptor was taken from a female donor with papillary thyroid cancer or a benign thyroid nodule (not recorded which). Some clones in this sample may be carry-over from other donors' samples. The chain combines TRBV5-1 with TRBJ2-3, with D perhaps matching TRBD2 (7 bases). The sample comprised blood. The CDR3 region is CASSLRGAEDTQYF. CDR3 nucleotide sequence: TGCGCCAGCAGCTTGCGGGGGGCGGAGGATACGCAGTATTTT.